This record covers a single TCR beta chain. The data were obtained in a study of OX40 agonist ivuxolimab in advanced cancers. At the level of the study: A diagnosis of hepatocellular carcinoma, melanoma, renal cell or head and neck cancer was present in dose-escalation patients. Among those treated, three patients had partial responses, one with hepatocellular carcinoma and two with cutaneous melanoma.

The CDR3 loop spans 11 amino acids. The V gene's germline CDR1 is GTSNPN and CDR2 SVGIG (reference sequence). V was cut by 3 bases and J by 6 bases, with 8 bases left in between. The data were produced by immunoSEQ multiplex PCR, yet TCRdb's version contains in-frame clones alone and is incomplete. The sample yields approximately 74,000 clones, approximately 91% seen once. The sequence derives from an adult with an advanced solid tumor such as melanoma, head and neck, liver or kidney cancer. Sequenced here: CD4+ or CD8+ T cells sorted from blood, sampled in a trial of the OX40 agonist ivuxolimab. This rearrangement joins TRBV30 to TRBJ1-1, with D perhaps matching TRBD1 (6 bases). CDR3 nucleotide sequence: TGTGCCTGGAGCAGGGGCTCTGAAGCTTTCTTT. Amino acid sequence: CAWSRGSEAFF. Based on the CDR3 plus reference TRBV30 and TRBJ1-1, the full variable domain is SQTIHQWPATLVQPVGSPLSLECTVEGTSNPNLYWYRQAAGRGLQLLFYSVGIGQISSEVPQNLSASRPQDRQFILSSKKLLLSDSGFYLCAWSRGSEAFFGQGTRLTVV.